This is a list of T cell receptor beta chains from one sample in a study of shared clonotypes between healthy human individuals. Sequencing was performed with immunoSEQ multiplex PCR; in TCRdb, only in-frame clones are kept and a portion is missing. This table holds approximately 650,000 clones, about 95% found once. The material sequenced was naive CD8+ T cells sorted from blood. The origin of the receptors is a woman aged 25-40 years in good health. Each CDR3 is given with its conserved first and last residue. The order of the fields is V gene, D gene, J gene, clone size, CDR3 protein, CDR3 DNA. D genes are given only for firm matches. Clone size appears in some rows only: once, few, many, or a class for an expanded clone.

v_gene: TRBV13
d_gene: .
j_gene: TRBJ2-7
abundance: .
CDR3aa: CASSLSLRETYEQYF
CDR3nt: TGTGCCAGCAGCTTATCGCTCAGGGAAACCTACGAGCAGTACTTC

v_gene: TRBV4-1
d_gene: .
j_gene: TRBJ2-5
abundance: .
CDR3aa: CASSQASLVETQYF
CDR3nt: TGCGCCAGCAGCCAAGCTTCCTTAGTCGAGACCCAGTACTTC

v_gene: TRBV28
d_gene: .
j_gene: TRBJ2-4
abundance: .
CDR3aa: CASSLTAFLEAEFLAKNIQYF
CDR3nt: TGTGCCAGCAGTTTAACCGCCTTTCTAGAAGCCGAGTTTCTAGCCAAAAACATTCAGTACTTC

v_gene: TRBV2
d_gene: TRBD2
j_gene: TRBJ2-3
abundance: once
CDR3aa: CASSEVAGGSDTQYF
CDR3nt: TGTGCCAGCAGTGAGGTAGCGGGAGGATCAGATACGCAGTATTTT

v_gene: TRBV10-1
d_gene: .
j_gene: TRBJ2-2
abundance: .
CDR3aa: CASSEVREAGELFF
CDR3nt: TGCGCCAGCAGTGAGGTCAGGGAGGCCGGGGAGCTGTTTTTT

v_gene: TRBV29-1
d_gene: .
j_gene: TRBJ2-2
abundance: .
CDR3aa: CSVEGGLTGELFF
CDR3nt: TGCAGCGTTGAAGGTGGCCTCACCGGGGAGCTGTTTTTT

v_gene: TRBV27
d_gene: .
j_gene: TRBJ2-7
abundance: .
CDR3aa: CASMSATSYEQYF
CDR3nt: TGTGCCAGCATGAGTGCGACCTCCTACGAGCAGTACTTC

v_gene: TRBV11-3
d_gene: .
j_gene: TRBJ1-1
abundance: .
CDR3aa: CASSEGGLNTEAFF
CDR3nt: TGTGCCAGCAGCGAGGGTGGTCTGAACACTGAAGCTTTCTTT

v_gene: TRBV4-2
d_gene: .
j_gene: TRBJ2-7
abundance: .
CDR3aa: CASSQDRGVYEQYF
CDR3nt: TGTGCCAGCAGCCAAGACAGGGGAGTTTACGAGCAGTACTTC

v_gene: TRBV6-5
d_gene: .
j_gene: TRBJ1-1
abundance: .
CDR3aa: CASSPGTEAFF
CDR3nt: TGTGCCAGCAGTCCTGGTACTGAAGCTTTCTTT

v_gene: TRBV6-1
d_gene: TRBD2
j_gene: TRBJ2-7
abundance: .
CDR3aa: CASSEGPGLANYEQYF
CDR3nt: TGTGCCAGCAGTGAAGGACCGGGACTAGCGAACTACGAGCAGTACTTC

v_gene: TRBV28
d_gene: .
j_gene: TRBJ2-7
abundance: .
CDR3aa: CASSFRANSYEQYF
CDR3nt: TGTGCCAGCAGTTTTAGGGCCAACTCCTACGAGCAGTACTTC

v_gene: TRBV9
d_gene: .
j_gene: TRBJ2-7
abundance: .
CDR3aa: CASSPDLGVFFEQYF
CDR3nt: TGTGCCAGCAGCCCGGACTTGGGCGTATTCTTCGAGCAGTACTTC

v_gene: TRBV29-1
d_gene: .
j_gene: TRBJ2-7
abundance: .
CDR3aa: CSVEGLSYEQYF
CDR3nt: TGCAGCGTTGAAGGACTGAGCTACGAGCAGTACTTC

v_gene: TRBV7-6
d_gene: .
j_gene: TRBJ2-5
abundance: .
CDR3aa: CASSLQGGQETQYF
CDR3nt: TGTGCCAGCAGCTTACAGGGGGGGCAAGAGACCCAGTACTTC

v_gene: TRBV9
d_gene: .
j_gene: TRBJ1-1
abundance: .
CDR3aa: CASSGTAEGNTEAFF
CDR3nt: TGTGCCAGCAGCGGGACCGCCGAGGGGAACACTGAAGCTTTCTTT

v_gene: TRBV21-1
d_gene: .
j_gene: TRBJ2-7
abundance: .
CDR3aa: CASRGLAGGDEQYF
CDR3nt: TGTGCCAGCAGGGGACTAGCGGGGGGAGACGAGCAGTACTTC